A single sample gave rise to the 5 T cell receptor beta chains below, sequenced in a study of preoperative IRX-2 immunotherapy in early breast cancer. The treatment: preoperative locoregional IRX-2 cytokine immunotherapy. The repertoire was sequenced with immunoSEQ multiplex PCR; TCRdb's copy has only in-frame clones and lacks some. The data show 30,000 to 45,000 clones, with 82% seen just once and roughly 1.5% held by the top ten. The sequenced sample was lymph node tissue, obtained after IRX-2 immunotherapy. The receptor source for this set is a human donor with breast cancer.

The chain combines TRBV28 with TRBJ1-2; no definite D call. The CDR3 consists of 14 residues. Germline V gives CDR1 MDHEN, CDR2 SYDVKM. Trimming pared 1 base from V and 5 bases from J, leaving 11 bases between. The DNA for the CDR3 is TGTGCCAGCAGTTTATACAGAGAGGCATATGGCTACACCTTC. This sequence encodes CASSLYREAYGYTF.

This clone occurred a few times. The CDR3 reads CASSSTGRNTEAFF. CDR3 DNA: TGTGCCAGCTCATCCACAGGGCGGAACACTGAAGCTTTCTTT. The gene calls are TRBV18 and TRBJ1-1, with D possibly TRBD1 on 6 matching bases. Trimming cost V 5 bases and J 1 base, with 11 bases left between them. Per the germline V gene, CDR1 is KGHSH and CDR2 is LQKENI. The CDR3 length is 14 residues.

The chain combines TRBV14 with TRBJ1-2, with 7 bases identical to TRBD1. CDR3 size: 14 residues. Per the germline V gene, CDR1 is SGHDN and CDR2 is FVKESK. The V gene end was trimmed by 1 base and the J gene end by 2 bases; junction bases not matched to a gene: 1. This chain's CDR3 is CASSQATGNYGYTF. In DNA form, the CDR3 reads TGTGCCAGCAGCCAAGCGACAGGGAACTATGGCTACACCTTC.

The chain has TRBV7-6 and TRBJ2-3, with TRBD1 matching over 9 bases. This CDR3 spans 17 amino acids. V dropped 4 bases and J dropped 6; count of bases not matched to a gene: 14. Germline V gene lookup returns CDR1 SGHVS and CDR2 FNYEAQ. The CDR3 DNA reads as TGTGCCAGCAGCTCAATGACAGGGGGATCTGAGTCGGATACGCAGTATTTT. The encoded protein is CASSSMTGGSESDTQYF.

V is TRBV11-3 and J is TRBJ1-1; 7 bases match TRBD1. The CDR3 loop spans 14 amino acids. V dropped 5 bases and J dropped 1; count of bases not matched to a gene: 4. Germline loops: CDR1 SGHNT, CDR2 YENEEA. The CDR3, as DNA: TGTGCCAGCAGCCTGACAGGGTCGAACACTGAAGCTTTCTTT. Its translation: CASSLTGSNTEAFF.